Detailed here is one T cell receptor beta chain. Libraries were prepared by immunoSEQ multiplex PCR; TCRdb keeps only in-frame clonotypes and omits some of them. The sample lists some 2.1 million clones, around 96% seen once, with 1.1% in the top ten. The naive CD8 fraction comprised CD45RO-negative cells positively selected for CCR7 and excluded terminally differentiated effector memory CD45RA+ cells. The entry originates in a study of shared clonotypes between healthy human individuals. With V trimmed by 5 bases and J by 4 bases, 8 bases remained unmatched. The CDR3 spans 14 residues. Germline values: CDR1 SEHNR, CDR2 FQNEAQ (reference sequence).

Input material: naive CD8+ T cells sorted from blood. The source of this sequence is a man aged 18 to 30 in good health. The genes are TRBV7-9 and TRBJ2-7, with TRBD2 matching 7 bases. CDR3 coding DNA: TGTGCCAGCAGCCTAAGCGGGGCTGCTTACGAGCAGTACTTC. Its translation is CASSLSGAAYEQYF.